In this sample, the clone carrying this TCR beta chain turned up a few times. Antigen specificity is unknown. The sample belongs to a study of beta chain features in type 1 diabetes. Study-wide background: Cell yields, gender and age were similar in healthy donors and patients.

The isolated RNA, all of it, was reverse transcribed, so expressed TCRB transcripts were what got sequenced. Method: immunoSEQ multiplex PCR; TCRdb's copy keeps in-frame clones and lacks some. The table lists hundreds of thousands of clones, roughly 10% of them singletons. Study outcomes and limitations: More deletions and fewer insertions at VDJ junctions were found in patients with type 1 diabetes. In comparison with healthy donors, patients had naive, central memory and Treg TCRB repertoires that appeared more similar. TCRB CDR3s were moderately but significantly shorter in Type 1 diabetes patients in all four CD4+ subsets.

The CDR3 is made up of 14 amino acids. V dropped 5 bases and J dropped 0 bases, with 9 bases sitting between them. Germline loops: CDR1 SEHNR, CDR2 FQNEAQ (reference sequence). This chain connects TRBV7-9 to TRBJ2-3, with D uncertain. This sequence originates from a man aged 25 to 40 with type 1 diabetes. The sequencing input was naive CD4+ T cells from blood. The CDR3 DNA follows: TGTGCCAGCAGCCCCTTGAGGAGCACAGATACGCAGTATTTT. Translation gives CASSPLRSTDTQYF.